One sample yielded the 12 T cell receptor delta chains listed below, sequenced in a study of γδ T cells in repeated Plasmodium falciparum infection. Bulk repertoires came from Vgamma9/Vdelta2+ or Vdelta2-negative gammadelta T cells flow-sorted from PBMC. TCRdb fed the multiplex PCR reads into CATT to redo clone calling. The sample holds tens of thousands of delta-chain clones, about 1.5% seen once. Sequencing input: gamma-delta T cells from blood. These receptor sequences come from a pool of human donors (malaria-infected and uninfected, not separated).

This clone was counted between two and nine times. A read error likely explains this, since a far larger clone differs by one base. The sample has other DNA sequences that encode this CDR3 too. The V gene is TRDV1, the J gene TRDJ1; 8 bases fit TRDD3. TCRdb is silent on the J gene; assignment here came from matching the DNA to germline. Per germline, CDR1 TSWWSYY and CDR2 QGS. The CDR3 covers 18 residues. CDR3 amino acids: CALGERLLQYWGGDKLIF. CDR3 in DNA: TGTGCCCTTGGGGAACGCCTACTCCAGTACTGGGGGGGTGATAAACTCATCTTT.

A note on this clone: TCRdb's protein, taken from a much larger clone, differs from this DNA's translation at residue 11, likely owing to a read error; the protein displayed comes from the DNA. V usage is TRDV1 and J usage is TRDJ1; D remains unclear. Because TCRdb records no J gene, it was assigned here through a match of the DNA to germline. The germline V and J ends were trimmed by 3 bases and 0 bases, with 23 bases remaining between them. CDR3 length: 19 residues. Germline V gives CDR1 TSWWSYY, CDR2 QGS. In DNA form, the CDR3 reads TGTGCTCTTGGGGAGCATGAAACTGTCACAGCACCTTACACCGATAAACTCATCTTT. Amino acid sequence: CALGEHETVTAPYTDKLIF.

This clone has more than one count but fewer than ten. It differs at one base from a far larger clone, so likely a read error. Other DNA sequences of this sample code for an identical CDR3. No J gene call was made, and the V gene is TRDV2; TRDD3, the table's D call, was not compared with the DNA. Looked up from germline, CDR1 is GEAIGNYY and CDR2 is EKD. The CDR3 is 22 residues long. In nucleotides, the CDR3 is TGTGCCTGTGACACCGTAATAACTGGGGGATACAGGGCAAAAAGGGGTACGGCAAAGCTCATCTTT. Its protein is CACDTVITGGYRAKRGTAKLIF.

In this sample, this clone turned up a few times. The TCRdb protein comes from a much larger clone and disagrees with this DNA's translation at residue 3, likely due to a read error; the protein given here is derived from the DNA. The V call is TRDV1, the J call TRDJ1, with D perhaps TRDD3 (8 bases). CDR3 size: 16 residues. The germline CDR1 and CDR2 sequences are TSWWSYY and QGS. This CDR3 is CAPGDPWPSWGTKLIF. The CDR3 nucleotides read TGTGCTCCTGGGGATCCGTGGCCTTCCTGGGGGACCAAACTCATCTTT.

This clone has only a few counts. The mismatch at residue 9 between this DNA's translation and the TCRdb protein of a much larger clone likely reflects a read error; the protein shown is translated from the DNA. The V call is TRDV1, the J call TRDJ1, with D unresolved. The CDR3 is 12 residues long. Germline assignment: CDR1 TSWWSYY and CDR2 QGS. The CDR3 DNA reads TGTGCTCTTGGGGAATACACCGATAGACTCATCTTT. This gives the protein CALGEYTDRLIF.

In this sample, this clone turned up a few times. TCRdb shows a much larger clone's protein in place of this DNA's translation, and the two differ at residue 13, likely through a read error; the protein shown is translated from the DNA. The rearrangement uses TRDV1 and TRDJ3, with TRDD2 matching 9 bases. TCRdb is silent on the J gene; assignment here came from matching the DNA to germline. This CDR3 is 23 amino acids long. The V gene end was trimmed by 1 base and the J gene end by 0 bases; junction bases not matched to a gene: 16. Germline V gene sequence: CDR1 TSWWSYY, CDR2 QGS. The CDR3 DNA sequence: TGTGCTCTTGGGGAACCTGCCTTCCTACAGGCGGGGAATAGCTCCTGGGACACCCGACAGATGTTTTTC. Its translation is CALGEPAFLQAGNSSWDTRQMFF.

There are a few counts of this clone. Translating this DNA gives a protein that differs at residue 7 from the TCRdb one, which belongs to a much larger clone; a read error is likely, and the protein shown is this translation. The chain joins TRDV1 to TRDJ1, with TRDD3 matching over 11 bases. TCRdb is silent on the J gene; assignment here came from matching the DNA to germline. J was trimmed by 2 bases and V by 1 base; bases with no gene match: 18. Germline V CDR1 and CDR2: TSWWSYY, QGS. This CDR3 has 21 amino acids. The CDR3 loop reads CALGEPRPLPGWGIRTDKLIF. DNA of the CDR3: TGTGCTCTTGGGGAACCCCGACCTCTTCCCGGATGGGGGATACGGACCGATAAACTCATCTTT.

Worth noting for this clone: A read error likely explains this, since a far larger clone differs by one base. In the same sample, other DNA sequences code for this CDR3. The rearrangement links TRDV3 to TRDJ1; D perhaps matches TRDD3 (5 bases). CDR1 and CDR2 (germline): TVYSNPD, GDNSRS (reference sequence). With 3 bases removed from V and 0 bases from J, the gap between germline ends came to 20 bases. The CDR3 extends over 16 amino acids. The CDR3 DNA is TGTGCCTTCTACATAATGGGGCCTCCGTACACCGATAAACTCATCTTT. This gives the protein CAFYIMGPPYTDKLIF.

As for this clone: The translation of this DNA and the TCRdb protein of a much larger clone differ at residue 18, probably owing to a read error; the protein shown here is translated from the DNA. The chain couples TRDV1 to TRDJ1; TRDD3 aligns across 7 bases. In the absence of a J gene in TCRdb, the DNA was matched to germline to assign it here. CDR1 TSWWSYY and CDR2 QGS come from the germline V gene. Trimming at V came to 0 bases and at J to 1 base, leaving 29 bases not matched to a gene. The CDR3 sequence is 24 residues long. Here the CDR3 reads CALGELDFCQPKRGDILSTDKLIF. The CDR3 nucleotides are TGTGCTCTTGGGGAACTTGATTTCTGCCAACCTAAACGCGGGGATATATTGAGCACCGATAAACTCATCTTT.

This clone has a handful of counts. TCRdb's entry gives the protein of a much larger clone, which mismatches this DNA's translation at residue 13, likely from a read error; the protein reported here is translated from the DNA. The J gene is TRDJ1, the V gene TRDV1; D call uncertain. The J gene, not given by TCRdb, was assigned here from a germline match of the nucleotide sequence. Germline V CDR1 and CDR2: TSWWSYY, QGS. This CDR3 is built from 27 residues. The V and J ends lost 2 bases and 0 bases respectively, with 46 bases between them. CDR3: CALGEISIFFVRSQTWSGSKHTDKLIF. In nucleotides, the CDR3 is TGTGCTCTTGGGGAAATATCGATCTTCTTCGTTCGTAGTCAGACCTGGTCCGGTTCGAAACACACCGATAAACTCATCTTT.

This clone was seen many times. TCRdb assigns this DNA the protein of a much larger clone, which departs from its translation at residue 3; this likely reflects a read error, and the protein shown comes from translating the DNA. The chain recombines TRDV3 with TRDJ1; D is undetermined. Germline-derived CDR1 and CDR2 are TVYSNPD and GDNSRS (reference sequence). Trimming left V 5 bases short and J 0 bases short, with 19 bases between. The length of the CDR3 is 15 residues. CDR3: CALRVLFGYTDKLIF. DNA for the CDR3: TGTGCCCTCCGAGTCTTATTTGGTTACACCGATAAACTCATCTTT.

This clone was observed a few times. A mismatch at residue 17 separates the TCRdb protein from the translated DNA, so the protein presented here was translated from the DNA. The V call is TRDV1, the J call TRDJ1; TRDD3 matches at 10 bases. Germline matching of the DNA provided the J gene here, since TCRdb leaves it blank. Per germline, CDR1 TSWWSYY and CDR2 QGS. Trimming removed 5 bases from V and 4 bases from J; junction bases left unmatched: 28. The CDR3 spans 22 residues. The CDR3 here is CALGNPRLPHWGIRYYNDKLIF. For the CDR3, the DNA is TGTGCTCTTGGGAACCCCCGTCTTCCCCACTGGGGGATCCGATATTACAACGATAAACTCATCTTT.